A selection of T cell receptor beta chains follows, all from one sample in a study of untreated major depressive disorder. TCRdb's copy holds only in-frame clones and misses some; the assay was immunoSEQ multiplex PCR. The table lists 25,000 to 30,000 clones, roughly nine tenths of them singletons, with 0.72% in the top ten. The sequenced material came from CD4+ T cells from PBMCs. Receptor source: a woman between 25 and 40 years old with major depressive disorder. Each CDR3 is given with its conserved first and last residue. Fields, in order: clone size, D gene, V gene, J gene, CDR3 protein, CDR3 DNA. The D gene is left open where the match is weak. Part of the rows lack a size; the others show once, few, many or a class for expanded clones.

clone size: NA
D gene: NA
V gene: TRBV2
J gene: TRBJ2-4
CDR3 protein: CASRRGGGAKNIQYF
CDR3 DNA: TGTGCCAGCAGGAGGGGGGGCGGGGCCAAAAACATTCAGTACTTC

clone size: NA
D gene: TRBD1
V gene: TRBV6-1
J gene: TRBJ1-4
CDR3 protein: CASSRDRGLSEKLFF
CDR3 DNA: TGTGCCAGCAGCCGAGACAGGGGGTTATCTGAAAAACTGTTTTTT

clone size: NA
D gene: NA
V gene: TRBV5-4
J gene: TRBJ2-5
CDR3 protein: CASSLGIGETQYF
CDR3 DNA: TGTGCCAGCAGCTTAGGGATTGGAGAGACCCAGTACTTC

clone size: NA
D gene: NA
V gene: TRBV28
J gene: TRBJ2-2
CDR3 protein: CASSLPAADTGELFF
CDR3 DNA: TGTGCCAGCAGTTTGCCAGCCGCTGACACCGGGGAGCTGTTTTTT

clone size: NA
D gene: NA
V gene: TRBV9
J gene: TRBJ2-3
CDR3 protein: CASSVEGFRTDTQYF
CDR3 DNA: TGTGCCAGCAGCGTAGAGGGGTTTAGGACAGATACGCAGTATTTT

clone size: NA
D gene: NA
V gene: TRBV6-5
J gene: TRBJ2-3
CDR3 protein: CASSPGGTDTQYF
CDR3 DNA: TGTGCCAGCAGCCCGGGAGGCACAGATACGCAGTATTTT

clone size: NA
D gene: NA
V gene: TRBV28
J gene: TRBJ1-2
CDR3 protein: CASTPGGYGYTF
CDR3 DNA: TGTGCCAGTACCCCCGGGGGCTATGGCTACACCTTC

clone size: NA
D gene: NA
V gene: TRBV15
J gene: TRBJ1-1
CDR3 protein: CATSRDKGITEAFF
CDR3 DNA: TGTGCCACCAGCAGAGATAAGGGAATCACTGAAGCTTTCTTT

clone size: NA
D gene: TRBD1
V gene: TRBV9
J gene: TRBJ1-4
CDR3 protein: CASSPEGAGEKLFF
CDR3 DNA: TGTGCCAGCAGCCCCGAGGGGGCTGGTGAAAAACTGTTTTTT

clone size: NA
D gene: NA
V gene: TRBV5-1
J gene: TRBJ1-1
CDR3 protein: CASSLDGGYTEAFF
CDR3 DNA: TGCGCCAGCAGCTTGGATGGGGGTTACACTGAAGCTTTCTTT

clone size: NA
D gene: TRBD1
V gene: TRBV19
J gene: TRBJ1-2
CDR3 protein: CASSIVGTVQGYTF
CDR3 DNA: TGTGCCAGTAGTATAGTTGGGACAGTCCAAGGCTACACCTTC

clone size: NA
D gene: TRBD2
V gene: TRBV28
J gene: TRBJ2-2
CDR3 protein: CASRRSGTTSGELFF
CDR3 DNA: TGTGCCAGCAGGCGCTCCGGGACTACCTCCGGGGAGCTGTTTTTT

clone size: NA
D gene: NA
V gene: TRBV7-2
J gene: TRBJ2-1
CDR3 protein: CASSAGTSSYNEQFF
CDR3 DNA: TGTGCCAGCAGCGCCGGGACAAGCTCCTACAATGAGCAGTTCTTC

clone size: NA
D gene: NA
V gene: TRBV28
J gene: TRBJ2-2
CDR3 protein: CASSFVTANTGELFF
CDR3 DNA: TGTGCCAGCAGTTTCGTTACAGCGAACACCGGGGAGCTGTTTTTT

clone size: NA
D gene: NA
V gene: TRBV5-5
J gene: TRBJ1-2
CDR3 protein: CASTRDRYGYTF
CDR3 DNA: TGTGCCAGCACCCGGGATCGCTATGGCTACACCTTC

clone size: NA
D gene: NA
V gene: TRBV10-3
J gene: TRBJ2-7
CDR3 protein: CAISEVPHEQYF
CDR3 DNA: TGTGCCATCAGTGAGGTCCCCCACGAGCAGTACTTC

clone size: NA
D gene: NA
V gene: TRBV27
J gene: TRBJ2-3
CDR3 protein: CASSPRISDTQYF
CDR3 DNA: TGTGCCAGCAGTCCCCGGATCTCAGATACGCAGTATTTT

clone size: few
D gene: NA
V gene: TRBV19
J gene: TRBJ2-7
CDR3 protein: CASSTLVGNEQYF
CDR3 DNA: TGTGCCAGTAGTACCTTGGTTGGGAACGAGCAGTACTTC

clone size: NA
D gene: TRBD1
V gene: TRBV2
J gene: TRBJ1-5
CDR3 protein: CASNLHTGQASGAQHF
CDR3 DNA: TGTGCCAGCAATCTGCATACGGGACAGGCCTCGGGTGCCCAGCATTTT

clone size: NA
D gene: NA
V gene: TRBV4-2
J gene: TRBJ2-1
CDR3 protein: CASSQAALANNEQFF
CDR3 DNA: TGTGCCAGCAGCCAAGCGGCTCTGGCTAACAATGAGCAGTTCTTC

clone size: NA
D gene: NA
V gene: TRBV20-1
J gene: TRBJ2-7
CDR3 protein: CSARNYEQYF
CDR3 DNA: TGCAGTGCTAGGAACTACGAGCAGTACTTC

clone size: NA
D gene: TRBD1
V gene: TRBV5-1
J gene: TRBJ2-7
CDR3 protein: CASSDRDRGTSYEQYF
CDR3 DNA: TGCGCCAGCAGCGATAGGGACAGGGGAACGTCCTACGAGCAGTACTTC

clone size: NA
D gene: TRBD2
V gene: TRBV18
J gene: TRBJ2-7
CDR3 protein: CASSPAGLAGGASYEQYF
CDR3 DNA: TGTGCCAGCTCACCAGCGGGACTAGCGGGGGGTGCGTCCTACGAGCAGTACTTC

clone size: NA
D gene: NA
V gene: TRBV10-3
J gene: TRBJ1-6
CDR3 protein: CAISERGLSNSPLHF
CDR3 DNA: TGTGCCATCAGTGAGAGGGGTCTTAGTAATTCACCCCTCCACTTT

clone size: once
D gene: TRBD1
V gene: TRBV5-4
J gene: TRBJ2-7
CDR3 protein: CASSRQGYEQYF
CDR3 DNA: TGTGCCAGCAGCCGACAGGGCTACGAGCAGTACTTC

clone size: NA
D gene: TRBD1
V gene: TRBV5-5
J gene: TRBJ2-7
CDR3 protein: CASSSRTGVTYEQYF
CDR3 DNA: TGTGCCAGCAGCTCTAGGACAGGGGTGACCTACGAGCAGTACTTC

clone size: NA
D gene: NA
V gene: TRBV7-2
J gene: TRBJ1-2
CDR3 protein: CASSFEVGRNYGYTF
CDR3 DNA: TGTGCCAGCAGCTTCGAAGTCGGACGGAACTATGGCTACACCTTC

clone size: NA
D gene: NA
V gene: TRBV15
J gene: TRBJ1-4
CDR3 protein: CATSRGQAYNEKLFF
CDR3 DNA: TGTGCCACCAGCAGAGGGCAGGCTTATAATGAAAAACTGTTTTTT

clone size: NA
D gene: NA
V gene: TRBV2
J gene: TRBJ2-2
CDR3 protein: CASSEWLDGTGELFF
CDR3 DNA: TGTGCCAGCAGTGAATGGCTAGATGGGACCGGGGAGCTGTTTTTT

clone size: NA
D gene: NA
V gene: TRBV11-2
J gene: TRBJ2-7
CDR3 protein: CASGRGHEQYF
CDR3 DNA: TGTGCCAGCGGAAGAGGCCACGAGCAGTACTTC

clone size: NA
D gene: NA
V gene: TRBV5-1
J gene: TRBJ1-2
CDR3 protein: CASSFMGVRGYTF
CDR3 DNA: TGCGCCAGCAGCTTTATGGGGGTGAGAGGCTACACCTTC

clone size: NA
D gene: NA
V gene: TRBV4-1
J gene: TRBJ1-1
CDR3 protein: CASSQGFFVAKTGAFF
CDR3 DNA: TGCGCCAGCAGCCAAGGATTTTTTGTGGCCAAAACTGGAGCTTTCTTT

clone size: NA
D gene: NA
V gene: TRBV5-1
J gene: TRBJ1-2
CDR3 protein: CASSSLLSGLNYGYTF
CDR3 DNA: TGCGCCAGCAGCTCCCTACTTAGTGGCCTTAACTATGGCTACACCTTC

clone size: once
D gene: NA
V gene: TRBV9
J gene: TRBJ1-3
CDR3 protein: CASSVGVGGNTIYF
CDR3 DNA: TGTGCCAGCAGCGTAGGGGTAGGGGGAAACACCATATATTTT

clone size: few
D gene: NA
V gene: TRBV4-2
J gene: TRBJ1-1
CDR3 protein: CASSQDGSQARAFF
CDR3 DNA: TGTGCCAGCAGCCAAGATGGCTCGCAGGCCCGAGCTTTCTTT

clone size: NA
D gene: TRBD1
V gene: TRBV10-3
J gene: TRBJ2-7
CDR3 protein: CAISDRGTDEQYF
CDR3 DNA: TGTGCCATCAGTGACAGGGGGACGGACGAGCAGTACTTC

clone size: NA
D gene: NA
V gene: TRBV4-3
J gene: TRBJ2-1
CDR3 protein: CASSRAQWFEQFF
CDR3 DNA: TGCGCCAGCAGCCGCGCGCAGTGGTTTGAGCAGTTCTTC

clone size: NA
D gene: TRBD1
V gene: TRBV9
J gene: TRBJ2-5
CDR3 protein: CASSVGTGLRETQYF
CDR3 DNA: TGTGCCAGCAGCGTAGGGACAGGGCTTCGAGAGACCCAGTACTTC

clone size: NA
D gene: NA
V gene: TRBV18
J gene: TRBJ2-3
CDR3 protein: CASSPLAQGTDTQYF
CDR3 DNA: TGTGCCAGCTCACCATTAGCTCAGGGTACAGATACGCAGTATTTT

clone size: NA
D gene: NA
V gene: TRBV27
J gene: TRBJ1-1
CDR3 protein: CASSPLIGTEAFF
CDR3 DNA: TGTGCCAGCAGTCCCCTAATTGGGACTGAAGCTTTCTTT

clone size: NA
D gene: NA
V gene: TRBV29-1
J gene: TRBJ2-5
CDR3 protein: CSVEGLVRDRQETQYF
CDR3 DNA: TGCAGCGTGGAGGGTTTGGTCCGAGATAGGCAAGAGACCCAGTACTTC

clone size: NA
D gene: NA
V gene: TRBV28
J gene: TRBJ2-6
CDR3 protein: CASGLPGANVLTF
CDR3 DNA: TGTGCCAGTGGCCTTCCTGGGGCCAACGTCCTGACTTTC

clone size: NA
D gene: NA
V gene: TRBV6-5
J gene: TRBJ1-1
CDR3 protein: CASSWGFRGNTEAFF
CDR3 DNA: TGTGCCAGCAGTTGGGGTTTTCGGGGGAACACTGAAGCTTTCTTT

clone size: NA
D gene: TRBD1
V gene: TRBV6-5
J gene: TRBJ1-1
CDR3 protein: CASNPGGTNTEAFF
CDR3 DNA: TGTGCCAGCAATCCAGGGGGCACGAACACTGAAGCTTTCTTT

clone size: NA
D gene: TRBD1
V gene: TRBV9
J gene: TRBJ1-6
CDR3 protein: CASSLGQGGNSPLHF
CDR3 DNA: TGTGCCAGCAGCCTCGGACAGGGGGGTAATTCACCCCTCCACTTT

clone size: NA
D gene: NA
V gene: TRBV19
J gene: TRBJ1-2
CDR3 protein: CASSIWGKLDGYTF
CDR3 DNA: TGTGCCAGTAGTATCTGGGGTAAACTGGATGGCTACACCTTC

clone size: NA
D gene: TRBD2
V gene: TRBV4-2
J gene: TRBJ2-2
CDR3 protein: CASSPRGGGTTGELFF
CDR3 DNA: TGTGCCAGCAGCCCCCGGGGCGGGGGAACCACCGGGGAGCTGTTTTTT

clone size: NA
D gene: NA
V gene: TRBV28
J gene: TRBJ1-5
CDR3 protein: CASSLRQGGNQPQHF
CDR3 DNA: TGTGCCAGCAGTTTGCGGCAGGGCGGCAATCAGCCCCAGCATTTT

clone size: NA
D gene: TRBD2
V gene: TRBV5-1
J gene: TRBJ2-3
CDR3 protein: CASSFLGLSTDTQYF
CDR3 DNA: TGCGCCAGCAGTTTCTTGGGACTATCCACAGATACGCAGTATTTT

clone size: NA
D gene: NA
V gene: TRBV9
J gene: TRBJ1-4
CDR3 protein: CASSVGPQGTEKLFF
CDR3 DNA: TGTGCCAGCAGCGTAGGGCCCCAGGGGACTGAAAAACTGTTTTTT

clone size: NA
D gene: NA
V gene: TRBV5-1
J gene: TRBJ1-6
CDR3 protein: CASSLTDSGYGSPLHF
CDR3 DNA: TGCGCCAGCAGCTTAACCGACAGCGGGTATGGTTCACCCCTCCACTTT

clone size: NA
D gene: TRBD2
V gene: TRBV28
J gene: TRBJ2-5
CDR3 protein: CASRASGQETQYF
CDR3 DNA: TGTGCCAGCAGGGCTAGCGGTCAAGAGACCCAGTACTTC

clone size: NA
D gene: TRBD2
V gene: TRBV7-2
J gene: TRBJ2-1
CDR3 protein: CASSLVASGSTEQFF
CDR3 DNA: TGTGCCAGCAGCTTAGTGGCTAGCGGGAGTACTGAGCAGTTCTTC

clone size: NA
D gene: NA
V gene: TRBV5-1
J gene: TRBJ1-4
CDR3 protein: CASSLSPEGYEKLFF
CDR3 DNA: TGCGCCAGCAGCTTGTCGCCTGAGGGGTACGAAAAACTGTTTTTT

clone size: few
D gene: TRBD1
V gene: TRBV7-2
J gene: TRBJ1-6
CDR3 protein: CASSLGQGENSPLHF
CDR3 DNA: TGTGCCAGCAGCTTGGGACAGGGGGAAAATTCACCCCTCCACTTT

clone size: NA
D gene: NA
V gene: TRBV29-1
J gene: TRBJ1-2
CDR3 protein: CSVGQSNYGYTF
CDR3 DNA: TGCAGCGTCGGACAGTCTAACTATGGCTACACCTTC